This TCR beta chain is drawn from a study of CD8 T cells in ankylosing spondylitis. The V segment lost 0 bases and the J segment 4 bases; nucleotides outside the gene matches: 2. Germline lookup yields CDR1 SGDLS and CDR2 YYNGEE. CDR3 size: 15 residues. This clonotype was picked up many times. Each CDR3 protein gets one entry after TCRdb re-called the 5' RACE reads with MiXCR. Here the sample spans 250,000 to 400,000 distinct CDR3 sequences, 11% being singletons. The receptor was derived from a female donor with ankylosing spondylitis or in good health (not recorded which). Source material: blood, either unsorted or a sorted T cell fraction (not recorded which). The chain couples TRBV9 to TRBJ2-1, with 9 bases matching TRBD2. Written as DNA, the CDR3 is TGTGCCAGCAGCGTAGATGCGGGGGGGTACAATGAGCAGTTCTTC. Translation gives CASSVDAGGYNEQFF.